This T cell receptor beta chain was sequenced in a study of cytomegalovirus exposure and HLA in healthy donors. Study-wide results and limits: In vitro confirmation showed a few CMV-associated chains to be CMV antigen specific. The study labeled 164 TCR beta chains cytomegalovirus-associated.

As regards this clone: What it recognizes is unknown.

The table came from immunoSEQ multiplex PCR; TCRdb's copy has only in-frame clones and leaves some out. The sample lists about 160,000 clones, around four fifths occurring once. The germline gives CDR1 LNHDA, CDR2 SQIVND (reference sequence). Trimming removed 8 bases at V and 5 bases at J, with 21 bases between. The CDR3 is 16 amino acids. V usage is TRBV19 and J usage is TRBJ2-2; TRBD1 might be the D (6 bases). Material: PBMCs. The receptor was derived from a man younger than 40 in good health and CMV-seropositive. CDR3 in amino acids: CASRDYRASRTGELFF. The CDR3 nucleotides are TGTGCCAGTCGAGACTACAGGGCCTCTAGGACCGGGGAGCTGTTTTTT.